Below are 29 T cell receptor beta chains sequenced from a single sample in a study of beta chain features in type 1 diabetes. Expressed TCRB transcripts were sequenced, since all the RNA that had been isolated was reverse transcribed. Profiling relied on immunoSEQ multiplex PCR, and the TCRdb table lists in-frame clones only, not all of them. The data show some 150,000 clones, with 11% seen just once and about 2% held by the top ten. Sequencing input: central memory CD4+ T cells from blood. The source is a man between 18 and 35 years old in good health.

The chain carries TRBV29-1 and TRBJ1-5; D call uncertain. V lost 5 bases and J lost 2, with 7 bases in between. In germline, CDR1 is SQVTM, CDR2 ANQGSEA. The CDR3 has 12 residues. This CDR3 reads CSVQRGNQPQHF. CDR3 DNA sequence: TGCAGCGTTCAAAGGGGCAATCAGCCCCAGCATTTT.

CDR3 sequence (DNA): TGCGCCAGCAGCCAAGCAGGGGCGAGGAGGATGGGCCTCTCCACTGAAGCTTTCTTT. Translated, it gives CASSQAGARRMGLSTEAFF. The chain couples TRBV4-1 to TRBJ1-1; perhaps TRBD1 as D (6 bases). Trimming took 1 base from V and 4 from J, leaving 25 bases between them. The CDR3 length is 19 residues. Germline V gene data show CDR1 as MGHRA and CDR2 as YSYEKL.

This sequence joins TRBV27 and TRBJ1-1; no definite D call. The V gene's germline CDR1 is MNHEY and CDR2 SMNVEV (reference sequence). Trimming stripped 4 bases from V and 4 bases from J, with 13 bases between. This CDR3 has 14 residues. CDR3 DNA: TGTGCCAGCAGTTATCAGAGAACGGGCACTGAAGCTTTCTTT. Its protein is CASSYQRTGTEAFF.

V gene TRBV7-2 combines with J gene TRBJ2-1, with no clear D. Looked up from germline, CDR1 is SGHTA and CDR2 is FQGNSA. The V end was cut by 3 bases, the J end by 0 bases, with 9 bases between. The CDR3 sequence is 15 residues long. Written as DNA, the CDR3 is TGTGCCAGCAGCTTTACCGGATCCTCCTACAATGAGCAGTTCTTC. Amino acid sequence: CASSFTGSSYNEQFF.

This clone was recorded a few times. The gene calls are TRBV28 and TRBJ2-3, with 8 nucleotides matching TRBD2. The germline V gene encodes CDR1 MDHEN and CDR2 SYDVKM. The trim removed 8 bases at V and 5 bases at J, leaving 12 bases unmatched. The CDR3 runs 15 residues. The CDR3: CASQAGAIGVDTQYF. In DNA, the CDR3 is TGTGCCAGCCAAGCGGGGGCTATCGGGGTAGATACGCAGTATTTT.

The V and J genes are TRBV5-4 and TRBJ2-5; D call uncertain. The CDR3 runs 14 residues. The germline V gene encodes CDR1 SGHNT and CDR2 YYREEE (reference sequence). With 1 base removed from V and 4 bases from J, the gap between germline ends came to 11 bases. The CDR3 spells CASSLPTAGETQYF. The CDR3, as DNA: TGTGCCAGCAGCTTGCCCACGGCCGGAGAGACCCAGTACTTC.

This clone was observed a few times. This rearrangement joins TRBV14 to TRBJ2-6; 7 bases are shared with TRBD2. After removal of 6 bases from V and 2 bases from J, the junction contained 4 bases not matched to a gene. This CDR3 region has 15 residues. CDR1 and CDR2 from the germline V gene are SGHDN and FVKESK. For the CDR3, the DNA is TGTGCCAGCAGGACGGGAGGCACTGGGGCCAACGTCCTGACTTTC. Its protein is CASRTGGTGANVLTF.

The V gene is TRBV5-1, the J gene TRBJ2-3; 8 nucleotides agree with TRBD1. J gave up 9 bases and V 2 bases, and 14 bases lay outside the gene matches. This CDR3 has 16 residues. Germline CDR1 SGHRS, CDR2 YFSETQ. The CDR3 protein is CASSFGDRSLRETQYF. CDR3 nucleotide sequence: TGCGCCAGCAGCTTTGGGGACAGGTCCCTTCGAGAGACGCAGTATTTT.

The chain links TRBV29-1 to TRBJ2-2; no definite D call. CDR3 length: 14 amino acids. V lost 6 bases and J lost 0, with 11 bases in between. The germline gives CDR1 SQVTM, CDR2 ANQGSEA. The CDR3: CSVVSSSNTGELFF. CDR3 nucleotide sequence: TGCAGCGTCGTTAGCTCCTCGAACACCGGGGAGCTGTTTTTT.

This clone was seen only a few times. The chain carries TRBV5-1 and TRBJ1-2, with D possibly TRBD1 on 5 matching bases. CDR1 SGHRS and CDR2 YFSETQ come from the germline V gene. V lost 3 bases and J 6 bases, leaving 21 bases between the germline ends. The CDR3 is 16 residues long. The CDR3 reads CASSSRASGATDGYTF. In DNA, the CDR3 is TGCGCCAGCAGCTCGAGAGCGAGCGGGGCTACTGATGGCTACACCTTC.

The CDR3 is CAWGDFYGYTF. The CDR3 nucleotides read TGTGCCTGGGGGGACTTCTATGGCTACACCTTC. This rearrangement joins TRBV30 to TRBJ1-2; tentatively, D is TRBD1 (5 bases). V was cut by 5 bases and J by 4 bases, with 8 bases left in between. There are 11 residues in the CDR3. Germline V gene data show CDR1 as GTSNPN and CDR2 as SVGIG (reference sequence).

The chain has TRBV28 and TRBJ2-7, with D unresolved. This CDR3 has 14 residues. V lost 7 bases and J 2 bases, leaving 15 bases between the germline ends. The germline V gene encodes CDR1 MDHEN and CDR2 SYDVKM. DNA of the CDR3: TGTGCCAGCACCGAGGCTGGCGGCCCCTACGAGCAGTACTTC. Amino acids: CASTEAGGPYEQYF.

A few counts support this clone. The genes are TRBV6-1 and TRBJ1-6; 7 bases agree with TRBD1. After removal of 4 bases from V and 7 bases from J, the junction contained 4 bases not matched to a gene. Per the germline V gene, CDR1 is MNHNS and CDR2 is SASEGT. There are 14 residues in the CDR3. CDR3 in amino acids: CASSGDRPNSPLHF. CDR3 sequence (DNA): TGTGCCAGCAGTGGGGACAGACCCAATTCACCCCTCCACTTT.

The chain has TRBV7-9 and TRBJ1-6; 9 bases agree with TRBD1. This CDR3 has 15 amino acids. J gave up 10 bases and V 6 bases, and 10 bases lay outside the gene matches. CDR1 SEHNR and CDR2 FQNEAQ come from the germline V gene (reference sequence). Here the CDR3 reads CASSLRDRVDSPLHF. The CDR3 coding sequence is TGTGCCAGCAGTCTGAGGGACAGGGTGGACTCACCCCTCCACTTT.

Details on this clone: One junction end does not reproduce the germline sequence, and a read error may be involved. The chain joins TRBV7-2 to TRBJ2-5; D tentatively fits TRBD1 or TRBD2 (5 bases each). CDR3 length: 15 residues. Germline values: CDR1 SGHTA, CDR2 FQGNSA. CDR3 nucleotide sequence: TGCGCCAGCAGCCAAGCCGGCACGGGGCAGGAGACCCAGTACTTC. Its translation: CASSQAGTGQETQYF.

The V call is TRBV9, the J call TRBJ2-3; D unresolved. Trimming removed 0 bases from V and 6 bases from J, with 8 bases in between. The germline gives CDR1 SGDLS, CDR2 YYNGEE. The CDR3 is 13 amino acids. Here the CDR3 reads CASSVANGDTQYF. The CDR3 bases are TGTGCCAGCAGCGTAGCAAATGGGGATACGCAGTATTTT.

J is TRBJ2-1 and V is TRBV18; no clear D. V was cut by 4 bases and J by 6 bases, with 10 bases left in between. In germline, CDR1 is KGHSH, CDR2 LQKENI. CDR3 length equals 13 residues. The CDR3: CASSRDLGNEQFF. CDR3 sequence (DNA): TGTGCCAGCTCACGGGATTTGGGCAATGAGCAGTTCTTC.

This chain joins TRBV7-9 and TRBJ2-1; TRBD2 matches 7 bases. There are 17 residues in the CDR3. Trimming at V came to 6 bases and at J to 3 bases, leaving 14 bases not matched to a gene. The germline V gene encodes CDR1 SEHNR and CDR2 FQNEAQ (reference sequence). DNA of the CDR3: TGTGCCAGCAGGGCCCACGGACTAGTGGCCCTCTACAATGAGCAGTTCTTC. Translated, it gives CASRAHGLVALYNEQFF.

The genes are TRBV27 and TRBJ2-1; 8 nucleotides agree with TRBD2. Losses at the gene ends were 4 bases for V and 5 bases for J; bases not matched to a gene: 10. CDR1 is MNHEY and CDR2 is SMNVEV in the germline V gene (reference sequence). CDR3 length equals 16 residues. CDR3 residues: CASSSQFGTRDNEQFF. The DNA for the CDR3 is TGTGCCAGCAGTTCCCAATTCGGGACTAGAGACAATGAGCAGTTCTTC.

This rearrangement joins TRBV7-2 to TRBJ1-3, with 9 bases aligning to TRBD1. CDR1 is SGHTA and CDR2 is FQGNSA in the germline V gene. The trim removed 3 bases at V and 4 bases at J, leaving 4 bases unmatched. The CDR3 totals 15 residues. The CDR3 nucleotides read TGTGCCAGCAGCTTTGGGACAGGGAAAGGAAACACCATATATTTT. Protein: CASSFGTGKGNTIYF.

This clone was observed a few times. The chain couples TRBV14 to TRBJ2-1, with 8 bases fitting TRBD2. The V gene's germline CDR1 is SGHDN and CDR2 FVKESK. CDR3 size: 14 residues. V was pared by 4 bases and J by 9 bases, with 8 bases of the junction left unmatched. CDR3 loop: CASSPTGGPGEQFF. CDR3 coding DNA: TGTGCCAGCAGCCCTACGGGAGGGCCAGGTGAGCAGTTCTTC.

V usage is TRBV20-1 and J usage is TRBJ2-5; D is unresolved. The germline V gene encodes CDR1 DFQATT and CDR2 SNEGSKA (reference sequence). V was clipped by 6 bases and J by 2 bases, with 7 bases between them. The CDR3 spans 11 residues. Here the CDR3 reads CSALVQETQYF. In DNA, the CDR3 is TGCAGTGCACTGGTACAAGAGACCCAGTACTTC.

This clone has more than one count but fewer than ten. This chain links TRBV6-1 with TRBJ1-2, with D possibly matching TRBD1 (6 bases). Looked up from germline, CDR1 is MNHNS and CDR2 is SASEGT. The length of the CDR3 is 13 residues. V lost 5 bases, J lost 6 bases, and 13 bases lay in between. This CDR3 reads CASSTGWYNGYTF. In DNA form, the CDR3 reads TGTGCCAGCAGTACAGGGTGGTATAATGGCTACACCTTC.

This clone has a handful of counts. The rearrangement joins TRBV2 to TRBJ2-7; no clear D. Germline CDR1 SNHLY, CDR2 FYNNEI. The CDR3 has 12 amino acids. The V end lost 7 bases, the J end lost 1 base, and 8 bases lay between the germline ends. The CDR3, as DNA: TGTGCCAGCAAGAGGCTGTCCTACGAGCAGTACTTC. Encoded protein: CASKRLSYEQYF. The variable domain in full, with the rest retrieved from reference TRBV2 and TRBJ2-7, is EPEVTQTPSHQVTQMGQEVILRCVPISNHLYFYWYRQILGQKVEFLVSFYNNEISEKSEIFDDQFSVERPDGSNFTLKIRSTKLEDSAMYFCASKRLSYEQYFGPGTRLTVT.

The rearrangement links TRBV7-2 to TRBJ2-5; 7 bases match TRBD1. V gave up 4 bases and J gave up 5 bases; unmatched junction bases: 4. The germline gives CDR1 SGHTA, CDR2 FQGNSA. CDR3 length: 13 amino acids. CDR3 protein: CASSSGQLETQYF. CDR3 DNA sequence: TGTGCCAGCAGCTCGGGACAGCTGGAGACCCAGTACTTC.

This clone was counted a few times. DNA of the CDR3: TGTGCCAGCAGTGATCCTCGGTTCACAGATACGCAGTATTTT. This sequence encodes CASSDPRFTDTQYF. The J gene is TRBJ2-3, the V gene TRBV25-1; D call uncertain. This CDR3 comprises 14 residues. V lost 3 bases, J lost 2 bases, and 9 bases lay in between. Per germline, CDR1 MGHDK and CDR2 SYGVNS.

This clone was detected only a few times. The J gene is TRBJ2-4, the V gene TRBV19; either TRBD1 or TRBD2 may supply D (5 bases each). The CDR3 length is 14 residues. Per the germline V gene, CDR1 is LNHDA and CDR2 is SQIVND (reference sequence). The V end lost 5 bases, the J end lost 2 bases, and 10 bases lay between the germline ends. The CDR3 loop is CASSGGPSKNIQYF. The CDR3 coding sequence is TGTGCCAGTAGTGGGGGACCCTCCAAAAACATTCAGTACTTC.

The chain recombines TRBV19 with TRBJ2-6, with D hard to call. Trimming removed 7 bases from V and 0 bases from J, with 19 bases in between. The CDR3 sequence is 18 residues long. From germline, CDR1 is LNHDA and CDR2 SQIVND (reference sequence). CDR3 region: CASTPLGTSSSGANVLTF. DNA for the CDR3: TGTGCCAGTACCCCTTTGGGCACCTCAAGCTCTGGGGCCAACGTCCTGACTTTC.

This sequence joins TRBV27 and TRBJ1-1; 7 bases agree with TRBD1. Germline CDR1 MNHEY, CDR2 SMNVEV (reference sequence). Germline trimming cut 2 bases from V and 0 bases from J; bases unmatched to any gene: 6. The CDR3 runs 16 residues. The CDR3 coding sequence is TGTGCCAGCAGTTTACTGGGGACAGCCTTGAACACTGAAGCTTTCTTT. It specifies CASSLLGTALNTEAFF.